The table lists the clone carrying this TCR beta chain with a few counts. This sample was included in a study of blood T cell repertoires in COVID-19. Across the whole study: Samples of COVID-19 (acute and convalescent) were obtained from the United States, Italy and Spain.

The germline CDR1 and CDR2 sequences are MDHEN and SYDVKM. V was pared by 6 bases and J by 0 bases, with 15 bases between. There are 16 residues in the CDR3. Assay used: immunoSEQ multiplex PCR; TCRdb lists only in-frame clones, some missing. Altogether over 45,000 clones are present, approximately 90% being singletons, with the ten largest covering approximately 3.7%. What was sequenced was peripheral blood. The V and J genes are TRBV28 and TRBJ1-3; D call uncertain. This clonotype was obtained from a man aged 40-49 years with COVID-19, enrolled during active disease. The CDR3 reads CASSLGASLSGNTIYF. CDR3 coding DNA: TGTGCCAGCAGCCTAGGAGCTTCCCTCTCTGGAAACACCATATATTTT. The complete variable domain, with remaining parts taken from reference TRBV28 and TRBJ1-3, reads DVKVTQSSRYLVKRTGEKVFLECVQDMDHENMFWYRQDPGLGLRLIYFSYDVKMKEKGDIPEGYSVSREKKERFSLILESASTNQTSMYLCASSLGASLSGNTIYFGEGSWLTVV.